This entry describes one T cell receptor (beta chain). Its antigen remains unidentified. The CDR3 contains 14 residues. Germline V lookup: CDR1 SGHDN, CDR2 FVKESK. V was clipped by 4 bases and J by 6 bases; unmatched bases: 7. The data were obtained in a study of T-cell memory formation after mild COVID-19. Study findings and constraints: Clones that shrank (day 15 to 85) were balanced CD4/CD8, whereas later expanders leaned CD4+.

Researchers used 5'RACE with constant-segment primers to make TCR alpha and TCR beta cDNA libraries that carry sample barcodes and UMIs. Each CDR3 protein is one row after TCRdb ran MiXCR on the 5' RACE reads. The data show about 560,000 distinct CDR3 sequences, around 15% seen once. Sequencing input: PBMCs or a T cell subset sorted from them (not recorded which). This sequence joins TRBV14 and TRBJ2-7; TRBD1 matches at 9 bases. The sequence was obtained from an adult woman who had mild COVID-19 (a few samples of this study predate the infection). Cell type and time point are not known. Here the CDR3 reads CASSPRTGEGEQYF. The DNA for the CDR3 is TGTGCCAGCAGCCCCAGGACAGGGGAGGGCGAGCAGTACTTC.